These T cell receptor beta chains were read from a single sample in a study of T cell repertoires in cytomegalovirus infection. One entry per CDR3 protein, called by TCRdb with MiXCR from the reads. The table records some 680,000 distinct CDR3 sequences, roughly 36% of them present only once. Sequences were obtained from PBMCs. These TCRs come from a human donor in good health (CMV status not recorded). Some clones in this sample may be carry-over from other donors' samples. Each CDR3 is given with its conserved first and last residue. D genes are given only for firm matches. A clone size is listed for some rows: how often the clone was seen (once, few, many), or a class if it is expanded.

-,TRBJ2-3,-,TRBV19,CASTRAGTDTQYF,TGTGCCAGTACTCGGGCGGGCACAGATACGCAGTATTTT
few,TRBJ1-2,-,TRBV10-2,CASSERVQYGYTF,TGCGCCAGCAGTGAACGGGTGCAGTATGGCTACACCTTC
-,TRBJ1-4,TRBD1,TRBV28,CASSLNGQGVREKLFF,TGTGCCAGCAGTTTGAATGGACAGGGAGTACGGGAAAAACTGTTTTTT
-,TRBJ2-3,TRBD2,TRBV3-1,CASSQEPPSGRPSSTDTQYF,TGTGCCAGCAGCCAAGAACCCCCTAGCGGGAGGCCTTCTAGCACAGATACGCAGTATTTT
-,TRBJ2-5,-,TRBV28,CASSLYGVETQYF,TGTGCCAGCAGTTTATACGGGGTGGAGACCCAGTACTTC
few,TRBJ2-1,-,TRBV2,CASRDYPSSYNEQFF,TGTGCCAGCAGGGACTACCCGAGCTCCTACAATGAGCAGTTCTTC
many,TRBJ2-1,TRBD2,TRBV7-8,CASSPSGGF,TGTGCCAGCAGCCCCTCCGGGGGGTTC
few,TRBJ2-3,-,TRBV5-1,CASSLPRRGALTDTQYF,TGCGCCAGCAGCTTGCCGCGCCGGGGGGCCCTAACAGATACGCAGTATTTT
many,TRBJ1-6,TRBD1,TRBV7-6,CASSLQGGRAIESPLHF,TGTGCCAGCAGCTTACAAGGGGGCAGGGCAATAGAGTCACCCCTCCACTTT
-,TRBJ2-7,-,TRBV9,CASSVEQPFHEQYF,TGTGCCAGCAGCGTAGAGCAACCCTTTCACGAGCAGTACTTC
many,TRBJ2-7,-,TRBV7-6,CASSVGTGVYEQYF,TGTGCCAGCAGCGTAGGGACTGGAGTCTACGAGCAGTACTTC
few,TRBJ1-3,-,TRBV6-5,CASIQTPASGNTIYF,TGTGCCAGCATCCAAACACCGGCATCTGGAAACACCATATATTTT
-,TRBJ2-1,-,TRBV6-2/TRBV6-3,CASSYFYNEQFF,TGTGCCAGCAGTTACTTCTACAATGAGCAGTTCTTC
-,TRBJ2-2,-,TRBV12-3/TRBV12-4,CASSSTGETGELFF,TGTGCCAGCAGTTCGACCGGGGAGACCGGGGAGCTGTTTTTT
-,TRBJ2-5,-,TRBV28,CASSSNPGRNQETQYF,TGTGCCAGCAGTTCCAACCCCGGACGGAACCAAGAGACCCAGTACTTC
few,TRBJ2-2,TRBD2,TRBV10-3,CAISRGQGLLAGASGELFF,TGTGCCATCAGTCGGGGGCAGGGTCTCCTAGCGGGAGCTTCCGGGGAGCTGTTTTTT
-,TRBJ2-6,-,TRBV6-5,CASSWVSGPFSGANVLTF,TGTGCCAGCAGTTGGGTTAGCGGTCCGTTCTCTGGGGCCAACGTCCTGACTTTC
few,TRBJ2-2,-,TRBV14,CASSQDHGELFF,TGTGCCAGCAGCCAAGACCACGGGGAGCTGTTTTTT
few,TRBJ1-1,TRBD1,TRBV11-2,CASSLTGQGLDGTEAFF,TGTGCCAGCAGCCTAACGGGACAGGGTCTGGATGGGACTGAAGCTTTCTTT
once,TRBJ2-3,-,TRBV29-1,CSVHNGADTQYF,TGCAGCGTTCATAACGGGGCAGATACGCAGTATTTT
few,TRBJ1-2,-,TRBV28,CASSSPDSAYYGYTF,TGTGCCAGCAGTTCCCCTGACAGTGCCTACTATGGCTACACCTTC
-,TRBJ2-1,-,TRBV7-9,CASSTSGASRKSSYNEQFF,TGTGCCAGCAGCACATCTGGGGCTAGCCGAAAGAGCTCCTACAATGAGCAGTTCTTC
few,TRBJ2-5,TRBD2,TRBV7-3,CASSPGTSGGAGETQYF,TGTGCCAGCAGCCCCGGGACTAGCGGGGGGGCCGGGGAGACCCAGTACTTC
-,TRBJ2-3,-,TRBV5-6,CASSLATSTILNTQYF,TGTGCCAGCAGCTTGGCAACTAGCACCATACTTAATACGCAGTATTTT
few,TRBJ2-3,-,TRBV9,CASSPGGARDTQYF,TGTGCCAGCAGTCCTGGGGGGGCCAGGGATACGCAGTATTTT
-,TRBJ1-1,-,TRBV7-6,CASSLAAGVGSFF,TGTGCCAGCAGCTTAGCCGCAGGGGTAGGGTCTTTCTTT
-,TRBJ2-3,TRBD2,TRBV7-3,CASSYSGGGSDTQYF,TGTGCCAGCAGCTACAGCGGGGGTGGATCAGATACGCAGTATTTT
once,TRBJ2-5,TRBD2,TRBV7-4,CASSLTLAGGETQYF,TGTGCCAGCAGCCTTACGCTAGCGGGAGGAGAGACCCAGTACTTC
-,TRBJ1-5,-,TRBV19,CASSTRTWPQHF,TGTGCCAGTAGTACCCGTACGTGGCCCCAGCATTTT
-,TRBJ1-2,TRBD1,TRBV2,CASIRDRGGYTF,TGTGCCAGCATCCGGGACAGGGGGGGCTACACCTTC
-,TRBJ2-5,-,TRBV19,CASSIIIWETQYF,TGTGCCAGTAGTATAATCATTTGGGAGACCCAGTACTTC
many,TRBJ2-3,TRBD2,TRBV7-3,CASSPAGGPDTQYF,TGTGCCAGCAGCCCCGCGGGGGGCCCAGATACGCAGTATTTT
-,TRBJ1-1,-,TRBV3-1,CASKERQNTEAFF,TGTGCCAGCAAAGAGAGACAGAACACTGAAGCTTTCTTT
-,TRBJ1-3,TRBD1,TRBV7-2,CASSLPMTGGHTIYF,TGTGCCAGCAGCTTACCCATGACAGGGGGCCACACCATATATTTT
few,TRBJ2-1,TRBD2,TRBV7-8,CASSSLAGEVDEQFF,TGTGCCAGCAGCTCGCTAGCGGGAGAGGTAGATGAGCAGTTCTTC
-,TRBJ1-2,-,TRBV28,CASGQIYGYTF,TGTGCCAGCGGGCAGATCTATGGCTACACCTTC
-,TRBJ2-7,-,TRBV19,CASGPPRMPIAEQYF,TGTGCCAGTGGGCCGCCAAGAATGCCCATCGCCGAGCAGTACTTC
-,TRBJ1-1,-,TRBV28,CASIYRNTEAFF,TGTGCCAGCATTTACAGGAACACTGAAGCTTTCTTT
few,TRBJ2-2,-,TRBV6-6,CASSYSFQTGELFF,TGTGCCAGCAGTTACTCGTTCCAAACCGGGGAGCTGTTTTTT
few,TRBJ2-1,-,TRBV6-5,CASSYTGNEQFF,TGTGCCAGCAGTTACACAGGCAATGAGCAGTTCTTC
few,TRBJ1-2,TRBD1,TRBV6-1,CASRQGQGHGYTF,TGTGCCAGCAGGCAGGGACAGGGTCATGGCTACACCTTC
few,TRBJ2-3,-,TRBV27,CASKPEASTDTQYF,TGTGCCAGCAAGCCGGAGGCTAGCACAGATACGCAGTATTTT